These 14 T cell receptor beta chains share one sample of origin, sequenced in a study of cytomegalovirus exposure and HLA in healthy donors. The PCR had 60 Vbeta and 13 Jbeta primers. Clones were read by immunoSEQ multiplex PCR, and TCRdb kept only the in-frame ones, dropping some. The repertoire holds about 130,000 clones, with about three quarters as singletons. Sequenced: PBMCs. All receptors come from a female donor in good health and CMV-seronegative.

In regard to this clone: An end of the junction differs from the germline gene, which may be a read error. This chain connects TRBV4-1 to TRBJ1-5; D is uncertain. This CDR3 is built from 16 residues. Germline CDR1 and CDR2: MGHRA and YSYEKL. CDR3 sequence (DNA): TGCGCCAGCAGCCAAGTGGTATCGTCCCGAATAGAACCCCCGCATTTT. Translation: CASSQVVSSRIEPPHF.

Comment on this clone: At one boundary the junction diverges from the germline segment, which might be a read error. J is TRBJ2-6 and V is TRBV7-3, with 7 nucleotides matching TRBD1. CDR1 SGHTA and CDR2 FQGTGA come from the germline V gene. The CDR3 extends over 15 amino acids. CDR3 loop: CASSYTGAGANGLTF. The CDR3 nucleotides read TGTGCCAGCAGCTATACAGGGGCTGGGGCCAACGGCCTGACTTTC.

This clone came up a few times. The V and J genes are TRBV11-2 and TRBJ2-7; D perhaps matches TRBD1 (5 bases). The CDR3 has 14 residues. V was trimmed by 3 bases and J by 3 bases, leaving 12 bases between them. Germline values: CDR1 SGHAT, CDR2 FQNNGV. For the CDR3, the DNA is TGTGCCAGCAGCTTCACCGAAGGGGTCTACGAGCAGTACTTC. Its protein product is CASSFTEGVYEQYF.

The V gene is TRBV9, the J gene TRBJ2-2, with TRBD2 matching 9 bases. J gave up 6 bases and V 3 bases, and 6 bases lay outside the gene matches. CDR3 length: 15 amino acids. Germline loops: CDR1 SGDLS, CDR2 YYNGEE. The CDR3 is CASSGAGGWSGELFF. The CDR3 bases are TGTGCCAGCAGCGGAGCGGGGGGTTGGTCCGGGGAGCTGTTTTTT.

Only a few counts were recorded for this clone. The genes are TRBV7-9 and TRBJ2-7, with D maybe TRBD2 (6 bases). Germline V gives CDR1 SEHNR, CDR2 FQNEAQ (reference sequence). This CDR3 contains 15 residues. V was clipped by 3 bases and J by 2 bases, with 14 bases between them. The CDR3 nucleotides are TGTGCCAGCAGCTTGGTGGAAGCGGGCACCTACGAGCAGTACTTC. It codes for CASSLVEAGTYEQYF.

This chain links TRBV6-1 with TRBJ1-2; 7 nucleotides agree with TRBD1. Germline trimming cut 6 bases from V and 8 bases from J; bases unmatched to any gene: 9. There are 13 residues in the CDR3. Germline loops: CDR1 MNHNS, CDR2 SASEGT. The CDR3 loop reads CASSPDRVEGYTF. CDR3 nucleotide sequence: TGTGCCAGCAGCCCCGACAGGGTGGAAGGCTACACCTTC.

This clone is a singleton in its sample. V usage is TRBV6-5 and J usage is TRBJ2-5; TRBD1 is a possible D gene (6 bases). The germline V and J ends were trimmed by 5 bases and 5 bases, with 18 bases remaining between them. The CDR3 covers 15 residues. Looked up from germline, CDR1 is MNHEY and CDR2 is SVGAGI. CDR3 loop: CASSPRDTAWETQYF. CDR3 DNA: TGTGCCAGCAGTCCCCGGGACACGGCCTGGGAGACCCAGTACTTC.

A few counts support this clone. This sequence joins TRBV4-2 and TRBJ2-5; 8 nucleotides agree with TRBD1. After removal of 3 bases from V and 5 bases from J, the junction contained 11 bases not matched to a gene. Germline V gene lookup returns CDR1 LGHNA and CDR2 YNFKEQ. The CDR3 consists of 16 residues. The CDR3 region has the DNA TGTGCCAGCAGCCAGGAGCAGGGGGCCGGTGTGGAGACCCAGTACTTC. Protein sequence: CASSQEQGAGVETQYF.

The chain has TRBV4-2 and TRBJ2-7, with D possibly TRBD2 on 7 matching bases. CDR3 length: 17 amino acids. Germline V gives CDR1 LGHNA, CDR2 YNFKEQ. Trimming cost V 3 bases and J 1 base, with 19 bases left between them. The CDR3 loop reads CASSHQGGRGRSYEQYF. The CDR3 DNA sequence: TGTGCCAGCAGCCATCAAGGGGGGCGGGGGCGTTCCTACGAGCAGTACTTC.

The J gene is TRBJ2-7, the V gene TRBV7-9, with D tentatively TRBD1 (6 bases). The CDR3 is 14 residues long. Germline V gene sequence: CDR1 SEHNR, CDR2 FQNEAQ (reference sequence). V lost 4 bases and J 3 bases, leaving 13 bases between the germline ends. The CDR3 reads CASSSTGDGYEQYF. In DNA, the CDR3 is TGTGCCAGCAGCTCGACAGGAGACGGCTACGAGCAGTACTTC.

The chain carries TRBV10-2 and TRBJ2-1; 8 bases line up with TRBD2. This CDR3 has 15 residues. Unmatched junction bases numbered 5, after V lost 0 bases and J lost 7 bases. CDR1 WSHSY and CDR2 SAAADI come from the germline V gene. CDR3 region: CASSESEIAGNEQFF. Written as DNA, the CDR3 is TGCGCCAGCAGTGAGTCCGAGATAGCGGGGAATGAGCAGTTCTTC.

V usage is TRBV5-1 and J usage is TRBJ2-1; TRBD1 matches 7 bases. V was clipped by 7 bases and J by 2 bases; unmatched bases: 9. Per germline, CDR1 SGHRS and CDR2 YFSETQ. The CDR3 runs 15 residues. In nucleotides, the CDR3 is TGCGCCAGCTTCGACCAGGGGACAGCCTACAATGAGCAGTTCTTC. Protein product: CASFDQGTAYNEQFF. Together with reference TRBV5-1 and TRBJ2-1, the CDR3 gives the full variable domain: KAGVTQTPRYLIKTRGQQVTLSCSPISGHRSVSWYQQTPGQGLQFLFEYFSETQRNKGNFPGRFSGRQFSNSRSEMNVSTLELGDSALYLCASFDQGTAYNEQFFGPGTRLTVL.

In its sample, this clone was seen once. The V and J genes are TRBV5-6 and TRBJ2-1; 11 bases agree with TRBD2. Germline lookup yields CDR1 SGHDT and CDR2 YYEEEE. The length of the CDR3 is 15 residues. V shed 5 bases, J shed 4 bases, and the junction held 5 bases outside the gene matches. CDR3 residues: CASRLAGGTYNEQFF. CDR3 bases: TGTGCCAGCAGGCTAGCGGGAGGAACGTACAATGAGCAGTTCTTC.

The chain has TRBV6-1 and TRBJ1-5; D may be TRBD1 (5 bases). The CDR3 loop spans 15 amino acids. Germline lookup yields CDR1 MNHNS and CDR2 SASEGT. Trimming took 6 bases from V and 10 from J, leaving 22 bases between them. CDR3 coding DNA: TGTGCCAGCAGCAAAGGGTCGGGGTGGGGGGTCCCCCAGCATTTT. It encodes CASSKGSGWGVPQHF.